This T cell receptor beta chain originates from a study of cytomegalovirus exposure and HLA in healthy donors. Whole-study findings and limits: Rare sequences made up most TCRs, while some public TCRs were found in many donors. Most likely, a cluster of highly shared sequence variants arose as a sequencing artifact.

To note about this clone: What it binds is not known.

From germline, CDR1 is LGHNA and CDR2 YNFKEQ. This CDR3 spans 15 amino acids. PCR was performed using 60 Vbeta and 13 Jbeta primers. This table comes from immunoSEQ multiplex PCR, and its TCRdb copy is limited to in-frame clones, with some not included. The sample lists 100,000 to 150,000 clones, around 83% occurring once. Specimen: PBMCs. The J gene is TRBJ2-5, the V gene TRBV4-2, with 9 nucleotides matching TRBD2. The J call is doubtful: the DNA matches TRBJ2-7 better. The TCR sequence derives from a girl aged 2 to 9 in good health and CMV-seronegative. Here the CDR3 reads CASSPRLADNYEQYF. The CDR3 bases are TGTGCCAGCAGCCCAAGACTAGCGGATAACTACGAGCAGTACTTC.